This T cell receptor beta chain was recovered during a study of CD8+ T cells in alopecia areata. Researchers took lesional scalp punch biopsies and peripheral blood from people who were alopecia areata patients. The J segment lost 4 bases and the V segment lost 0 bases, leaving 3 bases of the junction unmatched. This CDR3 region has 15 residues. CDR1 and CDR2 from the germline V gene are SGHRS and YFSETQ. The sequencing template was cDNA reverse transcribed from extracted RNA. Assay: immunoSEQ multiplex PCR; the TCRdb copy retains only in-frame clones and omits some. The table shows about 12,000 clones, with 60% occurring only once.

The specimen was skin. The chain is built from TRBV5-1 and TRBJ2-5; TRBD2 agrees at 10 bases. The origin of this receptor is a human donor with alopecia areata. CDR3 coding DNA: TGCGCCAGCAGCTTGGCTAGCGGGAGTGGAGAGACCCAGTACTTC. Residues: CASSLASGSGETQYF. Based on the CDR3 plus reference TRBV5-1 and TRBJ2-5, the full variable domain is KAGVTQTPRYLIKTRGQQVTLSCSPISGHRSVSWYQQTPGQGLQFLFEYFSETQRNKGNFPGRFSGRQFSNSRSEMNVSTLELGDSALYLCASSLASGSGETQYFGPGTRLLVL.